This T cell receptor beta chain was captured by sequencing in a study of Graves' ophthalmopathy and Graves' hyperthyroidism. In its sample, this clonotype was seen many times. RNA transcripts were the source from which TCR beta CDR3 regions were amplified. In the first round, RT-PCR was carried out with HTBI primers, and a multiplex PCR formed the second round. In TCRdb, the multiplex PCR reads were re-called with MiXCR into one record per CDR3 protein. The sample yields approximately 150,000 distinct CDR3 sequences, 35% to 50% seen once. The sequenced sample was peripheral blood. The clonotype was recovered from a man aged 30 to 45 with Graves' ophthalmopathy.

Here the CDR3 reads CATSGQGSYEQYF. As DNA, the CDR3 is TGTGCCACCTCGGGACAGGGCTCCTACGAGCAGTACTTC. The chain joins TRBV19 to TRBJ2-7; the match to TRBD1 covers 9 bases. The germline V gene encodes CDR1 LNHDA and CDR2 SQIVND (reference sequence). This CDR3 has 13 residues. After removal of 10 bases from V and 0 bases from J, the junction contained 4 bases not matched to a gene.